This TCR beta chain was documented in a study of tumor T cells in aggressive B-cell lymphoma. Produced via immunoSEQ multiplex PCR; TCRdb's table is partial and in-frame only. The profile covers roughly 3,300 clones, with 55% to 75% appearing a single time and approximately 9% taken by the ten largest. This CDR3 is 17 amino acids long. Germline CDR1 is MDHEN and CDR2 is SYDVKM. The junction had 12 bases not matched to a gene; V was cut back by 6 bases and J by 4 bases. The sequence derives from an adult with diffuse large B cell lymphoma. Specimen: tumor tissue. The rearrangement uses TRBV28 and TRBJ1-5; 10 nucleotides match TRBD1. As DNA, the CDR3 is TGTGCCAGCAGCCTCCCCGCGGGACAGGGGTCTAATCAGCCCCAGCATTTT. Translated: CASSLPAGQGSNQPQHF.